The following is a T cell receptor beta chain sequence with its context. Germline V gene lookup returns CDR1 KGHSH and CDR2 LQKENI. Trimming pared 3 bases from V and 4 bases from J, leaving 6 bases between. The CDR3 runs 12 residues. RNA transcripts provided the source from which TCR beta CDR3 regions were amplified. A set of HTBI primers served as the primers for a first-round RT-PCR of the TCR CDR3. TCRdb itself ran the multiplex PCR reads through MiXCR, one entry per CDR3 protein. The sample records about 330,000 distinct CDR3 sequences, roughly an eighth being singletons. The sample comes from a study of T cells in Graves' hyperthyroidism and ophthalmopathy. Not enrolled were patients with uncontrolled infection, other autoimmune disease, pregnancy or lactation. The PBMCs had their origin in around 9.1 ml of fresh peripheral blood.

The TCR comes from a woman in her thirties or forties with Graves' ophthalmopathy. The material sequenced was blood. This rearrangement joins TRBV18 to TRBJ1-1; D gene uncertain. Written as DNA, the CDR3 is TGTGCCAGCTCACCTAGCACCACTGAAGCTTTCTTT. Translation gives CASSPSTTEAFF.